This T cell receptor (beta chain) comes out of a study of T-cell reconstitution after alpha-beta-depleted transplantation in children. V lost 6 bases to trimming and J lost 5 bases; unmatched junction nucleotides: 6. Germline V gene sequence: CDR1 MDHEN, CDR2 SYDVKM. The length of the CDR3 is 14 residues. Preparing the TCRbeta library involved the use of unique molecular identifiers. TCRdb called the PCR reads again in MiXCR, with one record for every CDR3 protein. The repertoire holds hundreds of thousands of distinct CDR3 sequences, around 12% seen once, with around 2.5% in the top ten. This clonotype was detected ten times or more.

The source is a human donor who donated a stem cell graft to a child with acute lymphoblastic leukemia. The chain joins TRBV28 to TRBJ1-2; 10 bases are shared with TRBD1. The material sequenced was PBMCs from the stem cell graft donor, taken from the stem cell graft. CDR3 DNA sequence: TGTGCCAGCAGCCAAGGACAGGGGGGGTATGGCTACACCTTC. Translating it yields CASSQGQGGYGYTF.